This TCR beta chain was sequenced during a study of breast tumors, draining lymph nodes, adjacent tissues listed by TCRdb under 2016. For context, the study as a whole: In breast cancer patients, the study compared the TCR beta repertoires of tumor, adjacent nontumor tissue and axillary lymph nodes. The study aimed to assess the relationships and possible T-cell exchange between tumor, surrounding tissue and draining lymph node repertoires in human breast cancer.

Points the paper makes about the study in general: Tumor T-cell repertoires showed less diversity than lymph node repertoires and more diversity than nontumor tissue repertoires, and tumor T-cell repertoires showed preferential V and J gene usage. The data were judged consistent with most tumor T cells deriving from the lymph node and then expanding within tumor tissue. Rather than being directly demonstrated, the conclusion that tumor T cells originate in lymph nodes was presented as consistent with a hypothesis. Tumor and nontumor tissue repertoires were significantly more similar in luminal-like than in basal-like breast cancer.

This clonotype was picked up many times. Which antigen it targets is not known. There are no base qualities to consult, and no much larger clone falls within one base. Relative to germline, V is 0 bases shorter and J is 13 bases shorter, with 7 bases between their ends. The CDR3 has 11 amino acids, counting the end cysteine and phenylalanine. The kept DNA is CDR3 alone, 33 bases in frame from the first base. The germline V gene (reference sequence) yields SEHNR for CDR1 and FQNEAQ for CDR2. The sample was run on an Illumina HiSeq 2000. Multiplex PCR amplification was used to build the TCR beta chain libraries. The amplified TCR beta chain products were analyzed by high-throughput sequencing. The public reads were reanalyzed by TCRdb: fastp trimming at Q25, MiXCR alignment, in-frame beta chains only. One record per CDR3 amino acid sequence lists the most common genes and DNA. Counted in this sample were nearly 200,000 distinct CDR3 sequences; roughly 31% of them appeared once. Approximately 4.5% of the sample comes from the top ten.

Lymph node samples were obtained from the axillary draining lymph nodes of breast cancer patients. This sequence originates from a female donor with breast cancer. Some clones in this sample may be carry-over from other donors' samples. The rearranged chain carries TRBV7-9 and TRBJ2-1; the D gene cannot be named for sure. Input material: axillary lymph node tissue. The sequence in DNA is TGTGCCAGCAGCTTAGCGAGTAATCAGTTCTTC. Its coded protein is CASSLASNQFF.